The 2 T cell receptor beta chains in this list originate from one sample, sequenced in a study of technical replicates of blood from several donors. Produced via immunoSEQ multiplex PCR; TCRdb's table is partial and in-frame only. The sample lists some 87,000 clones; around 96% were seen once. The sample taken for sequencing was T cells isolated from PBMCs. Every receptor here comes from a human donor in good health.

Here the CDR3 reads CASSLLTGDEQYF. The DNA of the CDR3 is TGTGCCAGCAGCTTATTGACAGGGGACGAGCAGTACTTC. This chain connects TRBV7-9 to TRBJ2-7, with 8 bases identical to TRBD1. Germline CDR1 and CDR2: SEHNR and FQNEAQ (reference sequence). The ends lost 2 bases at V and 5 bases at J; junction bases unmatched: 2. This CDR3 is 13 amino acids long.

The chain carries TRBV11-2 and TRBJ2-3; 8 bases align to TRBD2. There are 15 residues in the CDR3. V was clipped by 3 bases and J by 5 bases; unmatched bases: 7. Germline-derived CDR1 and CDR2 are SGHAT and FQNNGV. The CDR3 DNA reads as TGTGCCAGCAGCTTCACTAGCGGCAGGGGAGATACGCAGTATTTT. Residues: CASSFTSGRGDTQYF.